Listed below are T cell receptor beta chains from one sample, sequenced in a study of cytomegalovirus exposure and HLA in healthy donors. Some clones are missing from TCRdb's copy, which holds only in-frame ones; the method was immunoSEQ multiplex PCR. The table has around 150,000 clones, about 80% seen once. The sequencing input was PBMCs. Receptors originate from a woman in her forties or fifties in good health and CMV-seronegative. Both conserved end residues are part of each CDR3.

v_call: TRBV28; j_call: TRBJ2-7; cdr3_aa: CASSWDRDNYEQYF
v_call: TRBV10-2; j_call: TRBJ1-5; cdr3_aa: CASSRDSLSNQPQHF
v_call: TRBV7-9; j_call: TRBJ1-4; cdr3_aa: CASSLRGSVNEKLFF
v_call: TRBV28; j_call: TRBJ1-2; cdr3_aa: CASIPGQGAGGYTF
v_call: TRBV28; j_call: TRBJ2-7; cdr3_aa: CASRPTGTGSYEQYF
v_call: TRBV13; j_call: TRBJ2-3; cdr3_aa: CASSRTQGWNTDTQYF
v_call: TRBV28; j_call: TRBJ1-6; cdr3_aa: CASTPSGGGKQNSPLHF
v_call: TRBV5-1; j_call: TRBJ1-6; cdr3_aa: CASSRDSGGRSPLHF
v_call: TRBV4-1; j_call: TRBJ2-1; cdr3_aa: CASSQTSGATYNEQFF
v_call: TRBV9; j_call: TRBJ2-3; cdr3_aa: CASSVRTSGLPTDTQYF
v_call: TRBV5-4; j_call: TRBJ2-3; cdr3_aa: CASSYLAGAVDTQYF
v_call: TRBV4-3; j_call: TRBJ1-3; cdr3_aa: CASSQDPFVSGNTIYF
v_call: TRBV15; j_call: TRBJ2-3; cdr3_aa: CATRPMTSTDTQYF
v_call: TRBV20-1; j_call: TRBJ2-5; cdr3_aa: CSAGDFETQYF
v_call: TRBV4-3; j_call: TRBJ1-3; cdr3_aa: CASSQAPGYGGNTIYF
v_call: TRBV5-1; j_call: TRBJ2-6; cdr3_aa: CASSPRTARGFGANVLTF
v_call: TRBV18; j_call: TRBJ1-2; cdr3_aa: CASSLLGQGAHGYTF
v_call: TRBV10-1; j_call: TRBJ1-2; cdr3_aa: CASSEFRDPGQAYGYTF
v_call: TRBV6-6; j_call: TRBJ1-4; cdr3_aa: CASSPDRKNEKLFF
v_call: TRBV7-8; j_call: TRBJ2-7; cdr3_aa: CASSPRLAGLGYEQYF
v_call: TRBV5-6; j_call: TRBJ1-5; cdr3_aa: CASSLWGTLGNQPQHF
v_call: TRBV7-3; j_call: TRBJ2-7; cdr3_aa: CASSLDSSGEYEQYF
v_call: TRBV28; j_call: TRBJ2-3; cdr3_aa: CASSLVRTDTDTQYF
v_call: TRBV7-6; j_call: TRBJ1-3; cdr3_aa: CASSLVGPGNTIYF
v_call: TRBV10-3; j_call: TRBJ1-1; cdr3_aa: CAISPWDRAEAFF
v_call: TRBV4-3; j_call: TRBJ2-3; cdr3_aa: CASSQVLTGTDTQYF
v_call: TRBV5-5; j_call: TRBJ2-6; cdr3_aa: CASSLHPPGRTTGANVLTF
v_call: TRBV7-2; j_call: TRBJ2-3; cdr3_aa: CASSLGLAGAYGTDTQYF